The 17 T cell receptor beta chains below come from one sample, sequenced in a study of CD8+ T cells in alopecia areata. Extraction of RNA preceded its reverse transcription into cDNA, which served as the sequencing template. Assay used: immunoSEQ multiplex PCR; TCRdb lists only in-frame clones, some missing. The table has under 20,000 clones, 50% to 60% seen once. The treatment: oral pan-JAK inhibitor, 5-10 mg twice daily. Sampling of alopecia areata patients yielded lesional scalp punch biopsies as well as peripheral blood. The material sequenced was skin, taken at week 4, from a patient treated with tofacitinib. The receptors were gathered from a human donor with alopecia areata.

This clone has a handful of counts. J is TRBJ1-1 and V is TRBV27; perhaps TRBD1 as D (6 bases). Germline CDR1 MNHEY, CDR2 SMNVEV (reference sequence). V was clipped by 6 bases and J by 8 bases, with 16 bases between them. This CDR3 has 13 amino acids. CDR3: CASSLFWGTEAFF. The CDR3 nucleotides read TGTGCCAGCAGCCTATTCTGGGGGACAGAAGCTTTCTTT.

There are a few counts of this clone. The rearrangement joins TRBV27 to TRBJ1-1; 10 bases agree with TRBD1. V lost 5 bases and J lost 11; bases outside the gene matches: 5. This CDR3 is 12 amino acids long. In germline, CDR1 is MNHEY, CDR2 SMNVEV (reference sequence). The chain's CDR3 is CASSRGQGGAFF. DNA of the CDR3: TGTGCCAGCAGTCGTGGACAGGGGGGCGCTTTCTTT.

This clone came up a few times. The chain combines TRBV7-6 with TRBJ1-5; D is unresolved. V dropped 5 bases and J dropped 5 bases, with 7 bases sitting between them. The germline V gene has CDR1 SGHVS and CDR2 FNYEAQ. The CDR3 sequence is 12 residues long. CDR3 sequence reads: CASSQNDQPQHF. CDR3 in DNA: TGTGCCAGCAGCCAAAACGATCAGCCCCAGCATTTT.

This chain uses TRBV7-2 with TRBJ2-7; D not resolved. CDR1 is SGHTA, CDR2 FQGNSA, per germline. The CDR3 is made up of 13 amino acids. The V gene lost 0 bases and the J gene lost 1 base, with 4 bases spanning the gap. The CDR3 sequence is CASSLATSYEQYF. CDR3 DNA: TGTGCCAGCAGCTTAGCTACGTCCTACGAGCAGTACTTC.

The chain employs TRBV7-6 and TRBJ2-1; unclear D gene. The CDR3 loop spans 10 amino acids. CDR1 and CDR2 from the germline V gene are SGHVS and FNYEAQ. Trimming took off 8 bases at V and 6 bases at J, with 5 bases between the two ends. CDR3 in amino acids: CASGTNEQFF. CDR3 bases: TGTGCCAGCGGAACCAATGAGCAGTTCTTC.

The chain combines TRBV4-3 with TRBJ1-2, with D perhaps TRBD1 (5 bases). The CDR3 contains 16 residues. The germline CDR1 and CDR2 sequences are LGHNA and YSLEER. Deletions cut 4 bases from V and 3 bases from J, with 18 bases between. The CDR3 bases are TGCGCCAGCAGCCGTGGGGGGGAGTCCGGACACTATGGCTACACCTTC. Translation gives CASSRGGESGHYGYTF.

The rearrangement uses TRBV7-2 and TRBJ2-2; D perhaps matches TRBD2 (5 bases). Germline loops: CDR1 SGHTA, CDR2 FQGNSA. V lost 1 base, J lost 2 bases, and 11 bases lay in between. CDR3 size: 16 residues. The CDR3 reads CASSLGPGSNTGELFF. The CDR3 nucleotides read TGTGCCAGCAGCTTAGGCCCGGGATCTAACACCGGGGAGCTGTTTTTT.

In its sample, this clone was seen once. V is TRBV7-2 and J is TRBJ1-5, with D tentatively TRBD1 (5 bases). Germline CDR1 and CDR2: SGHTA and FQGNSA. The CDR3 sequence is 16 residues long. Trimming pared 1 base from V and 1 base from J, leaving 11 bases between. The CDR3 DNA reads TGTGCCAGCAGCTTAGGGCAGGGAGGGAGCAATCAGCCCCAGCATTTT. It codes for CASSLGQGGSNQPQHF.

The chain employs TRBV5-1 and TRBJ2-2; TRBD1 matches 8 bases. This CDR3 is 14 amino acids long. Per germline, CDR1 SGHRS and CDR2 YFSETQ. V was clipped by 5 bases and J by 7 bases; unmatched bases: 7. CDR3 in DNA: TGCGCCAGCAGGGACAGGGAAGGCGACGGGGAGCTGTTTTTT. Its protein product is CASRDREGDGELFF.

DNA of the CDR3: TGCGCCAGCAGCTCGGACAGACGGCAGTACTTC. Its protein is CASSSDRRQYF. The rearrangement links TRBV5-1 to TRBJ2-7, with TRBD1 as a possible D gene (6 bases). This CDR3 is built from 11 residues. Germline CDR1 reads SGHRS; CDR2 reads YFSETQ. V was clipped by 3 bases and J by 9 bases, with 10 bases between them.

In this sample, this clone turned up a few times. Germline and junction disagree at one end, which may indicate a read error. The genes are TRBV5-4 and TRBJ2-3, with 13 bases lining up with TRBD2. Germline loops: CDR1 SGHNT, CDR2 YYREEE (reference sequence). This CDR3 contains 18 residues. The CDR3 protein is CASSQDGRRTSGGATQYF. As DNA, the CDR3 is TGCGCCAGCAGCCAAGACGGCCGCCGGACTAGCGGGGGCGCTACGCAGTATTTT. The whole variable domain, filled in from reference TRBV5-4 and TRBJ2-3, reads ETGVTQSPTHLIKTRGQQVTLRCSSQSGHNTVSWYQQALGQGPQFIFQYYREEENGRGNFPPRFSGLQFPNYSSELNVNALELDDSALYLCASSQDGRRTSGGATQYFGPGTRLTVL.

This clone has more than one count but fewer than ten. This chain uses TRBV13 with TRBJ2-4; D gene ambiguous. Trimming removed 5 bases at V and 0 bases at J, with 11 bases between. Germline-derived CDR1 and CDR2 are PRHDT and FYEKMQ (reference sequence). This CDR3 is built from 15 residues. The CDR3 protein is CASSIYTVAKNIQYF. CDR3 sequence (DNA): TGTGCCAGCAGCATATACACCGTAGCCAAAAACATTCAGTACTTC.

The rearrangement uses TRBV4-1 and TRBJ1-1, with 10 bases identical to TRBD1. The CDR3 length is 13 residues. The V gene's germline CDR1 is MGHRA and CDR2 YSYEKL. With V trimmed by 10 bases and J by 4 bases, 6 bases remained unmatched. CDR3 in amino acids: CATTGGRGTEAFF. For the CDR3, the DNA is TGCGCCACGACAGGGGGCCGAGGCACTGAAGCTTTCTTT.

The chain has TRBV27 and TRBJ2-7, with D unresolved. The germline V gene encodes CDR1 MNHEY and CDR2 SMNVEV (reference sequence). The length of the CDR3 is 12 residues. V lost 4 bases to trimming and J lost 5 bases, with 9 bases between them. The CDR3 sequence is CASSSSWDEQYF. CDR3 DNA sequence: TGTGCCAGCAGTTCGAGCTGGGACGAGCAGTACTTC.

The chain couples TRBV28 to TRBJ1-1; D not certain. Trimming cost V 3 bases and J 2 bases, with 7 bases left between them. Per the germline V gene, CDR1 is MDHEN and CDR2 is SYDVKM. The CDR3 is 13 amino acids. The DNA of the CDR3 is TGTGCCAGCAGTTTGACACTTAACACTGAAGCTTTCTTT. Its translation is CASSLTLNTEAFF.

The chain links TRBV6-6 to TRBJ1-5; 7 nucleotides agree with TRBD1. This CDR3 comprises 14 residues. CDR1 is MNHNY, CDR2 SVGAGI, per germline (reference sequence). Trimming removed 6 bases from V and 5 bases from J; junction bases left unmatched: 7. CDR3 protein: CASSGGQPDQPQHF. CDR3 bases: TGTGCCAGCAGCGGGGGACAGCCAGATCAGCCCCAGCATTTT.

The chain is built from TRBV19 and TRBJ2-3; D perhaps matches TRBD2 (5 bases). This CDR3 region has 13 residues. The V end was cut by 4 bases, the J end by 6 bases, with 11 bases between. Germline loops: CDR1 LNHDA, CDR2 SQIVND (reference sequence). Here the CDR3 reads CASSTRTRDTQYF. The CDR3 nucleotides are TGTGCCAGTAGTACCCGGACTCGCGATACGCAGTATTTT.